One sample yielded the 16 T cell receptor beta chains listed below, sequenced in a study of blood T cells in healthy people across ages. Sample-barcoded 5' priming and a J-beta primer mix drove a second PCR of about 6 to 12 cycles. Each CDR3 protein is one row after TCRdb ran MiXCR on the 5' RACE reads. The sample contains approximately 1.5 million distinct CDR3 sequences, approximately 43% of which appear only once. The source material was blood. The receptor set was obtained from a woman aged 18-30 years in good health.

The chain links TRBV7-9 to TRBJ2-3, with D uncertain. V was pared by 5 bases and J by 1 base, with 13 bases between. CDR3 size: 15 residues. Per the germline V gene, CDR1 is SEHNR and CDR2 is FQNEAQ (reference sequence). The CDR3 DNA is TGTGCCAGCAGCCGCCAGGACGGCGGCACAGATACGCAGTATTTT. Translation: CASSRQDGGTDTQYF.

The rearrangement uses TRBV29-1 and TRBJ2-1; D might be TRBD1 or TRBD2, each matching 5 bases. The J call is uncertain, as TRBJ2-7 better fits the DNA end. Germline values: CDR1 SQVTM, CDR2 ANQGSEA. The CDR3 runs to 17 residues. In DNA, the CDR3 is TGCAACGTCGACGGGGCGGCGATAGGGAGCTCCTACAATGAGCAGTACTTC. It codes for CNVDGAAIGSSYNEQYF.

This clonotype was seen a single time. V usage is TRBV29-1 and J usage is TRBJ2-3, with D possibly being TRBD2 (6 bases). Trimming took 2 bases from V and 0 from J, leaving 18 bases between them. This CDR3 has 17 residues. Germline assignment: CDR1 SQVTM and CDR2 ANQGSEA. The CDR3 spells CSVEWGGTGGSTDTQYF. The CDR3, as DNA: TGCAGCGTTGAATGGGGTGGGACTGGCGGAAGCACAGATACGCAGTATTTT.

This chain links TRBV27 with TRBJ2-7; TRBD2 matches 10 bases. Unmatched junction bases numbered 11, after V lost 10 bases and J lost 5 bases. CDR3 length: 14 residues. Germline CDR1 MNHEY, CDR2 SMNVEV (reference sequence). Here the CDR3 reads CATHPSGSRHEQYF. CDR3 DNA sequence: TGTGCCACCCACCCTAGCGGGAGTAGACACGAGCAGTACTTC.

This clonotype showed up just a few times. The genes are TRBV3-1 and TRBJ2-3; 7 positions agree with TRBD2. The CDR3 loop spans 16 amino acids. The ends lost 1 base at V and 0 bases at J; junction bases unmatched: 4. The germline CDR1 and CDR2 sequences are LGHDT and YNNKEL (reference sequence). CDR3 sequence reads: CASSQGSGPSTDTQYF. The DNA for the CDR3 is TGTGCCAGCAGCCAAGGTAGCGGGCCGAGCACAGATACGCAGTATTTT.

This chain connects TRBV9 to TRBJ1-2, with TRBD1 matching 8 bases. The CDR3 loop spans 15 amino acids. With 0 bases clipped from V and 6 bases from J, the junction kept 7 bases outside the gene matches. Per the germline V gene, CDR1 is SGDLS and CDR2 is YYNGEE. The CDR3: CASSVAKQGVDGYTF. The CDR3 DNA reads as TGTGCCAGCAGCGTAGCTAAACAGGGGGTCGATGGCTACACCTTC.

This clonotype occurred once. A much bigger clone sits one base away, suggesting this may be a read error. As DNA, the CDR3 is TGCAGCGTTCGCGGGACTAGCATGAATGAGCAGTACTTC. This codes for CSVRGTSMNEQYF. The chain couples TRBV29-1 to TRBJ2-7; 9 bases map to TRBD2. J gave up 7 bases and V 5 bases, and 9 bases lay outside the gene matches. This CDR3 has 13 residues. The germline gives CDR1 SQVTM, CDR2 ANQGSEA.

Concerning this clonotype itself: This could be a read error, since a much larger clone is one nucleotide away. CDR3 sequence reads: CSVEILGSYEQYF. The DNA for the CDR3 is TGCAGCGTTGAGATCCTGGGCTCCTACGAGCAGTACTTC. The chain has TRBV29-1 and TRBJ2-7; D is unclear. Looked up from germline, CDR1 is SQVTM and CDR2 is ANQGSEA. The CDR3 length is 13 residues. V lost 3 bases and J 0 bases, leaving 9 bases between the germline ends.

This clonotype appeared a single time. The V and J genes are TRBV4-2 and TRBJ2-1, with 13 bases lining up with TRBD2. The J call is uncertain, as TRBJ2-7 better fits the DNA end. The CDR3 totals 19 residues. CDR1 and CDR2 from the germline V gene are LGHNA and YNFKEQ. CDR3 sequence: CASSQVHRTSGSSYNEQYF. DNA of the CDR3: TGTGCCAGCAGCCAAGTTCACAGGACTAGCGGGAGCTCCTACAATGAGCAGTACTTC.

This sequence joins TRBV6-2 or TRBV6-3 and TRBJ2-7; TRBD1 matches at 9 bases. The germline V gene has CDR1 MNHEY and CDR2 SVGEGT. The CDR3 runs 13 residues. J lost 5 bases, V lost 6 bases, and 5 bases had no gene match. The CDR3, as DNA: TGTGCCAGCAGCACCGGGACAGGGAACGAGCAGTACTTC. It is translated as CASSTGTGNEQYF.

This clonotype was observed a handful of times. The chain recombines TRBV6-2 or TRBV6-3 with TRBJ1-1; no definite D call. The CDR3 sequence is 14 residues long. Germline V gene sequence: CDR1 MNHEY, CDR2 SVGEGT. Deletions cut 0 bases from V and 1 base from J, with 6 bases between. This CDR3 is CASSYSETNTEAFF. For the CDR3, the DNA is TGTGCCAGCAGTTACTCAGAGACGAACACTGAAGCTTTCTTT.

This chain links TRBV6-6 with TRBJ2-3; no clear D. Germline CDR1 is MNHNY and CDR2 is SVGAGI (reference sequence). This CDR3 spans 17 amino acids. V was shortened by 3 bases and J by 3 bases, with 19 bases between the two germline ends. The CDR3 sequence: CASSYENTMGITDTQYF. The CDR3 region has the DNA TGTGCCAGCAGTTATGAAAATACCATGGGGATTACAGATACGCAGTATTTT.

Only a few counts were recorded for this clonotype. The CDR3 here is CASSEYSITGYEQYF. Here the CDR3 DNA reads TGTGCCAGCAGTGAATATAGCATTACAGGGTACGAGCAGTACTTC. The chain has TRBV25-1 and TRBJ2-7; tentatively, D is TRBD1 (6 bases). The CDR3 is 15 amino acids. Germline assignment: CDR1 MGHDK and CDR2 SYGVNS. V lost 0 bases to trimming and J lost 4 bases, with 13 bases between them.

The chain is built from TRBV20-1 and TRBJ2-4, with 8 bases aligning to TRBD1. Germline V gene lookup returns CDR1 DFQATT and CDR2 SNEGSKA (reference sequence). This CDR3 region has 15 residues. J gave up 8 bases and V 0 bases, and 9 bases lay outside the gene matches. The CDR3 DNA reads TGCAGTGCTAGAGAGGCAGGGGGCTACGAAGACATTCAGTACTTC. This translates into CSAREAGGYEDIQYF.

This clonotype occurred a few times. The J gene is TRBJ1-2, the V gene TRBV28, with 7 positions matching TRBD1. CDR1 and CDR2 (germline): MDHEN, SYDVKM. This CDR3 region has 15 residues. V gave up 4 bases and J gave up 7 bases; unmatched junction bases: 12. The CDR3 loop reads CASSSTPTGISGYTF. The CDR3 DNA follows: TGTGCCAGCAGTTCTACCCCGACAGGGATAAGTGGCTACACCTTC.

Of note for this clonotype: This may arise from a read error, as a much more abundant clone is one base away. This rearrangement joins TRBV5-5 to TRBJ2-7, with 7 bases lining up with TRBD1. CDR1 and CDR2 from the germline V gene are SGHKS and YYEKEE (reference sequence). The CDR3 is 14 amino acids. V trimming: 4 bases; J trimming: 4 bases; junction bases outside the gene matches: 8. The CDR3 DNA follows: TGTGCCAGCAGCGTGGAACAGGGGCGGTACGAGCAGTACTTC. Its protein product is CASSVEQGRYEQYF.